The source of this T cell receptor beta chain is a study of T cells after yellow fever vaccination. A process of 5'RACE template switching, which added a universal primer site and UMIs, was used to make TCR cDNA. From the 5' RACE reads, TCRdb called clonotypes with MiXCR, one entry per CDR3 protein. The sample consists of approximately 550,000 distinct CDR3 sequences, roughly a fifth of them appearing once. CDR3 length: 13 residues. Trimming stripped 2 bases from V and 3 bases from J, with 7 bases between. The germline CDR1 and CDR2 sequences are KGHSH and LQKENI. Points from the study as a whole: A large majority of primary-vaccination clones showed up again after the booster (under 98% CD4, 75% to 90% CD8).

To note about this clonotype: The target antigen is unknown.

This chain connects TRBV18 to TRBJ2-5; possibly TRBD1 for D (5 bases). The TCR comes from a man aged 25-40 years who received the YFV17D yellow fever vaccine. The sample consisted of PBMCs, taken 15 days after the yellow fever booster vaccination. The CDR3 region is CASSPTGKETQYF. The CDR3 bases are TGTGCCAGCTCACCAACAGGAAAAGAGACCCAGTACTTC.